This passage covers 2 T cell receptor beta chains from one sample sequenced in a study of blood T cells in healthy people across ages. A second PCR of 7 to 11 cycles used a sample-barcoded 5' primer and a J-beta primer mix. One entry per CDR3 protein, called by TCRdb with MiXCR from the 5' RACE reads. The sample has under 2,000,000 distinct CDR3 sequences, just under 50% seen once. The sequencing input was blood. Every receptor here comes from a woman in her thirties or forties in good health.

In its sample, this clonotype was seen a few times. This rearrangement joins TRBV29-1 to TRBJ2-1; D might be TRBD1 (6 bases). Trimming pared 5 bases from V and 8 bases from J, leaving 7 bases between. The germline V gene has CDR1 SQVTM and CDR2 ANQGSEA. The CDR3 consists of 10 residues. The CDR3 sequence: CSVHRDEQFF. The DNA of the CDR3 is TGCAGCGTTCACAGGGATGAGCAGTTCTTC.

This clonotype was observed a handful of times. This chain connects TRBV5-1 to TRBJ1-2; 8 bases align to TRBD1. The CDR3 loop spans 16 amino acids. Germline V gene data show CDR1 as SGHRS and CDR2 as YFSETQ. The J segment lost 8 bases and the V segment lost 0 bases, leaving 12 bases of the junction unmatched. The CDR3 here is CASSLDGTGGSGGYTF. The CDR3 nucleotides read TGCGCCAGCAGCTTGGATGGGACAGGAGGATCTGGCGGCTACACCTTC.